This TCR beta chain was observed in a study of blood T cell repertoires in COVID-19. Germline V gene lookup returns CDR1 ENHRY and CDR2 SYGVKD. The CDR3 contains 14 residues. Trimming stripped 4 bases from V and 6 bases from J, with 15 bases between. The repertoire was sequenced with immunoSEQ multiplex PCR; TCRdb's copy has only in-frame clones and lacks some. The profile shows some 260,000 clones, 88% of them singletons. The receptor comes from a woman aged 65 to 85 with COVID-19, enrolled during active disease. The chain recombines TRBV10-3 with TRBJ1-2; D unresolved. Material: peripheral blood. CDR3 bases: TGTGCCATCAGTGCCGGGGAACAATCCAATGGCTACACCTTC. This sequence encodes CAISAGEQSNGYTF.